The 15 T cell receptor beta chains below all came from one sample that was sequenced in a study of blood T cell repertoires in COVID-19. Measured with immunoSEQ multiplex PCR; TCRdb has only the in-frame clones, and not every one. The sample shows roughly 230,000 clones, roughly 80% of them seen only once. Sequences were obtained from peripheral blood. These receptors were collected from an elderly woman with acute or convalescent COVID-19.

J is TRBJ1-1 and V is TRBV10-3; D is possibly TRBD1 (5 bases). V shed 5 bases and J shed 5 bases, with 12 bases lying between them. The CDR3 has 13 residues. Germline V gene data show CDR1 as ENHRY and CDR2 as SYGVKD. The CDR3 region is CAISPGRGTEAFF. The CDR3 DNA is TGTGCCATCAGTCCAGGGCGGGGGACTGAAGCTTTCTTT.

This rearrangement joins TRBV2 to TRBJ2-1; perhaps TRBD2 as D (5 bases). Per the germline V gene, CDR1 is SNHLY and CDR2 is FYNNEI. V lost 4 bases, J lost 5 bases, and 12 bases lay in between. CDR3 length equals 14 residues. CDR3 nucleotides: TGTGCCAGCAGTGCCCCGACTACTCACAATGAGCAGTTCTTC. It encodes CASSAPTTHNEQFF.

The V call is TRBV18, the J call TRBJ1-6; the match to TRBD1 covers 8 bases. V shed 2 bases and J 8 bases; nucleotides not matched to a gene: 5. This CDR3 has 15 residues. Germline-derived CDR1 and CDR2 are KGHSH and LQKENI. This CDR3 is CASSPGDRNDSPLHF. DNA of the CDR3: TGTGCCAGCTCACCAGGGGACAGGAACGATTCACCCCTCCACTTT.

The chain carries TRBV12-5 and TRBJ2-1; 8 nucleotides agree with TRBD2. The CDR3 runs 15 residues. V gave up 3 bases and J gave up 0 bases; unmatched junction bases: 1. Germline V gene sequence: CDR1 LGHNT, CDR2 FRNRAP. This CDR3 is CASGLSGGSYNEQFF. The DNA for the CDR3 is TGTGCTAGTGGTTTAAGCGGGGGCTCCTACAATGAGCAGTTCTTC.

This chain joins TRBV5-1 and TRBJ1-4; 7 nucleotides match TRBD1. This CDR3 has 15 residues. J gave up 4 bases and V 1 base, and 4 bases lay outside the gene matches. In germline, CDR1 is SGHRS, CDR2 YFSETQ. The CDR3, as DNA: TGCGCCAGCAGCTTGACAGGGGATCTTAATGAAAAACTGTTTTTT. This codes for CASSLTGDLNEKLFF.

The chain uses TRBV15 and TRBJ1-3; D remains unclear. With 0 bases removed from V and 3 bases from J, the gap between germline ends came to 9 bases. The length of the CDR3 is 15 residues. CDR1 is LNHNV and CDR2 is YYDKDF in the germline V gene (reference sequence). CDR3 protein: CATSRDLIDGNTIYF. CDR3 nucleotides: TGTGCCACCAGCAGAGATCTTATAGATGGAAACACCATATATTTT. Filled out from reference TRBV15 and TRBJ1-3, the complete variable domain reads DAMVIQNPRYQVTQFGKPVTLSCSQTLNHNVMYWYQQKSSQAPKLLFHYYDKDFNNEADTPDNFQSRRPNTSFCFLDIRSPGLGDTAMYLCATSRDLIDGNTIYFGEGSWLTVV.

V gene TRBV9 combines with J gene TRBJ2-5; 8 nucleotides agree with TRBD1. The CDR3 runs to 16 residues. The germline V gene has CDR1 SGDLS and CDR2 YYNGEE. With 0 bases clipped from V and 5 bases from J, the junction kept 9 bases outside the gene matches. The CDR3 loop reads CASSVGTGYSGETQYF. The CDR3 DNA is TGTGCCAGCAGCGTAGGGACAGGGTATTCGGGGGAGACCCAGTACTTC.

The CDR3 here is CASSPRGQGATEAFF. In DNA, the CDR3 is TGTGCCAGCAGCCCCCGTGGACAGGGTGCCACTGAAGCTTTCTTT. This chain joins TRBV7-2 and TRBJ1-1; 8 bases are shared with TRBD1. The CDR3 has 15 amino acids. V trimming: 5 bases; J trimming: 4 bases; junction bases outside the gene matches: 9. The germline gives CDR1 SGHTA, CDR2 FQGNSA.

The V call is TRBV28, the J call TRBJ1-4, with 8 bases fitting TRBD1. With 2 bases clipped from V and 8 bases from J, the junction kept 7 bases outside the gene matches. CDR1 and CDR2 from the germline V gene are MDHEN and SYDVKM. CDR3 length: 15 amino acids. CDR3 sequence (DNA): TGTGCCAGCAGTTTACTGACAGGGGCAATCGAAAAACTGTTTTTT. It encodes CASSLLTGAIEKLFF.

The chain recombines TRBV11-1 with TRBJ2-5; possible D gene TRBD2, 5 bases. The CDR3 consists of 15 residues. With 2 bases removed from V and 2 bases from J, the gap between germline ends came to 12 bases. From germline, CDR1 is SGHAT and CDR2 FQDESV (reference sequence). CDR3: CASSLPLGDQETQYF. CDR3 in DNA: TGTGCCAGCAGCTTACCCCTCGGGGATCAAGAGACCCAGTACTTC. Using reference TRBV11-1 and TRBJ2-5 for the parts outside the CDR3, the full variable domain is EAEVAQSPRYKITEKSQAVAFWCDPISGHATLYWYRQILGQGPELLVQFQDESVVDDSQLPKDRFSAERLKGVDSTLKIQPAELGDSAMYLCASSLPLGDQETQYFGPGTRLLVL.

V and J are TRBV19 and TRBJ2-7, with TRBD1 matching 9 bases. V dropped 1 base and J dropped 6; count of bases not matched to a gene: 7. CDR1 and CDR2 (germline): LNHDA, SQIVND (reference sequence). The length of the CDR3 is 15 residues. In DNA form, the CDR3 reads TGTGCCAGTAGTATAGCTCGGACAGGGGTCGGCGAGCAGTACTTC. Encoded protein: CASSIARTGVGEQYF.

V gene TRBV3-1 (or the pseudogene TRBV3-2) combines with J gene TRBJ2-7, with 9 bases identical to TRBD2. Germline CDR1 is LGHDT and CDR2 is YNNKEL (reference sequence). Trimming cost V 6 bases and J 2 bases; bases outside gene matches: 8. This CDR3 has 15 residues. The CDR3 region has the DNA TGTGCCAGCAGTCTTAGCGGGAGCCCTCCCTACGAGCAGTACTTC. This codes for CASSLSGSPPYEQYF.

The genes are TRBV6-5 and TRBJ1-3, with D possibly matching TRBD1 (5 bases). The V end lost 5 bases, the J end lost 2 bases, and 10 bases lay between the germline ends. The CDR3 has 14 amino acids. Germline CDR1 and CDR2: MNHEY and SVGAGI. This CDR3 is CASSSGTAGNTIYF. The CDR3 nucleotides are TGTGCCAGCAGTAGCGGGACTGCTGGAAACACCATATATTTT.

The chain carries TRBV7-2 and TRBJ1-2; a possible D gene is TRBD1 (5 bases). V lost 5 bases to trimming and J lost 0 bases, with 13 bases between them. The CDR3 is made up of 15 amino acids. CDR1 is SGHTA and CDR2 is FQGNSA in the germline V gene. The CDR3 reads CASSIRQTSNYGYTF. The CDR3 DNA follows: TGTGCCAGCAGCATCCGACAGACGTCTAACTATGGCTACACCTTC.

This chain joins TRBV25-1 and TRBJ2-7, with TRBD2 as a possible D gene (5 bases). The germline V gene encodes CDR1 MGHDK and CDR2 SYGVNS. The germline V and J ends were trimmed by 4 bases and 9 bases, with 10 bases remaining between them. This CDR3 has 11 amino acids. Here the CDR3 DNA reads TGTGCCAGCAGTGGGCGGGTTGGGCAGTACTTC. Translating gives CASSGRVGQYF.